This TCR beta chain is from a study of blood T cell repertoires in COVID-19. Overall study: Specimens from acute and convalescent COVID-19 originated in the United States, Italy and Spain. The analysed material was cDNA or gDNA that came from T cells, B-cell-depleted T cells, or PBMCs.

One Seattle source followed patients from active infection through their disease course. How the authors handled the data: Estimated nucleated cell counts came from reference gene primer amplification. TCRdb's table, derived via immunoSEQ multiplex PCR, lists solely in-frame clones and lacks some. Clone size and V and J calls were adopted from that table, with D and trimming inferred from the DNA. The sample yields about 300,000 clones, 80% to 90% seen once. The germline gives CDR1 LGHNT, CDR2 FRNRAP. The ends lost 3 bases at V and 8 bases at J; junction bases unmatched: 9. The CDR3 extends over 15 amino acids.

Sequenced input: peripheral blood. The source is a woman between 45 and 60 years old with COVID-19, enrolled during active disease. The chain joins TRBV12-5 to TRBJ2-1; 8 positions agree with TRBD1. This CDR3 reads CASGLGQGAGDEQFF. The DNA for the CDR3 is TGTGCTAGTGGTTTAGGGCAGGGGGCTGGAGATGAGCAGTTCTTC. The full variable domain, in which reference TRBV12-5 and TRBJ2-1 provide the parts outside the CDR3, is DARVTQTPRHKVTEMGQEVTMRCQPILGHNTVFWYRQTMMQGLELLAYFRNRAPLDDSGMPKDRFSAEMPDATLATLKIQPSEPRDSAVYFCASGLGQGAGDEQFFGPGTRLTVL.